Described below is a single T cell receptor (beta chain) sequence and its context. What it binds is unknown. Using immunoSEQ multiplex PCR, the repertoire was profiled, and TCRdb retains in-frame clones only, with some absent. Among about 2 million clones listed, roughly 96% were seen once. These data are taken from a study of shared clonotypes between healthy human individuals. Study context: Researchers assigned three CD4 naive, three CD4 memory, two CD8 naive and one CD8 memory plate to each donor. Findings of the study overall: Richness estimates generally favored naive over memory subsets.

The sample was naive CD4+ T cells sorted from blood. Subset given: CD45RA+ positively selected. The source is a young man in good health.

DNA of the CDR3: TGCGCCAGCAGCCGTGGGACGCCCGATCCCCTCCACTTT. Its protein is CASSRGTPDPLHF. The chain employs TRBV5-1 and TRBJ1-6; possible D gene TRBD1, 5 bases. V was shortened by 4 bases and J by 13 bases, with 15 bases between the two germline ends. From germline, CDR1 is SGHRS and CDR2 YFSETQ. The CDR3 is made up of 13 amino acids.